The 24 T cell receptor beta chains presented below share a single source sample, sequenced in a study of human T cells and chemical hapten exposure (dated by TCRdb to the early 2020s). Interpreted using the paper, the time point label stands for: patch test 3, about 24 weeks after DPC sensitization. The treatment or condition label corresponds to: therapeutic diphenylcyclopropenone sensitization with weekly scalp DPC. Libraries were prepared through RACE. TCRdb records NextSeq 500 as the sequencer. TCRdb trimmed the raw reads at Q25, called clones with MiXCR and kept productive beta chains. Entries that share a CDR3 protein sequence are merged under the most common genes and DNA. The sample data list about 84,000 distinct CDR3 sequences, and 10% to 13% of these were observed just once. Over 3.5% of the sample is held by the ten biggest clonotypes. Here the sequenced sample was whole blood, taken in connection with sensitization to the hapten diphenylcyclopropenone (DPC). The receptors shown here come from a woman aged 45-60 years with alopecia areata. Some clones in this sample may be carry-over from other donors' samples.

The chain couples TRBV3-1 to TRBJ1-1; D possibly corresponds to TRBD1 (5 bases). The germline gives CDR1 LGHDT, CDR2 YNNKEL (reference sequence). V was trimmed by 8 bases and J by 4 bases, leaving 14 bases between them. The CDR3 length is 13 residues. The CDR3 region has the DNA TGTGCCAGCTCAGCGGGAAGGGGCACTGAAGCTTTCTTT. This sequence encodes CASSAGRGTEAFF. Full variable domain (outside the CDR3, taken from reference TRBV3-1 and TRBJ1-1): DTAVSQTPKYLVTQMGNDKSIKCEQNLGHDTMYWYKQDSKKFLKIMFSYNNKELIINETVPNRFSPKSPDKAHLNLHINSLELGDSAVYFCASSAGRGTEAFFGQGTRLTVV.

Many counts were recorded for this clonotype. This rearrangement joins TRBV10-3 to TRBJ2-3; D gene unclear. Trimming stripped 0 bases from V and 1 base from J, with 8 bases between. CDR1 ENHRY and CDR2 SYGVKD come from the germline V gene. The CDR3 extends over 15 amino acids. The CDR3 bases are TGTGCCATCAGTGAGTCGCTTCGGGGCACAGATACGCAGTATTTT. This encodes CAISESLRGTDTQYF.

This clonotype was seen ten or more times. The chain is built from TRBV14 and TRBJ1-2; the D gene is possibly TRBD1 (5 bases). Germline V gene sequence: CDR1 SGHDN, CDR2 FVKESK. V was clipped by 3 bases and J by 0 bases, with 11 bases between them. The CDR3 runs to 15 residues. CDR3 loop: CASSHNGGANYGYTF. CDR3 nucleotides: TGTGCCAGCAGCCATAATGGGGGAGCTAACTATGGCTACACCTTC.

The chain joins TRBV7-9 to TRBJ2-7, with TRBD2 matching over 10 bases. CDR1 is SEHNR, CDR2 FQNEAQ, per germline (reference sequence). CDR3 length: 14 residues. The ends lost 5 bases at V and 2 bases at J; junction bases unmatched: 3. The CDR3 here is CASSPLAGAYEQYF. As DNA, the CDR3 is TGTGCCAGCAGCCCGCTAGCGGGGGCCTACGAGCAGTACTTC. Full variable domain (missing parts from reference TRBV7-9 and TRBJ2-7): DTGVSQNPRHKITKRGQNVTFRCDPISEHNRLYWYRQTLGQGPEFLTYFQNEAQLEKSRLLSDRFSAERPKGSFSTLEIQRTEQGDSAMYLCASSPLAGAYEQYFGPGTRLTVT.

Many counts were recorded for this clonotype. The chain joins TRBV12-3 or TRBV12-4 to TRBJ2-3; no clear D gene. Trimming took off 3 bases at V and 2 bases at J, with 0 bases between the two ends. The CDR3 covers 11 residues. The DNA of the CDR3 is TGTGCCAGCAGTTTCACAGATACGCAGTATTTT. It translates to CASSFTDTQYF.

There are many counts of this clonotype. The chain couples TRBV27 to TRBJ2-5; 7 nucleotides match TRBD2. The J segment lost 2 bases and the V segment lost 0 bases, leaving 6 bases of the junction unmatched. The CDR3 contains 16 residues. Germline CDR1 MNHEY, CDR2 SMNVEV (reference sequence). CDR3 in DNA: TGTGCCAGCAGTTTATCGTGGGGACTAAAGCAAGAGACCCAGTACTTC. Protein product: CASSLSWGLKQETQYF.

This clonotype was seen more than once but under ten times. The chain has TRBV12-3 or TRBV12-4 and TRBJ2-3; D remains unclear. There are 14 residues in the CDR3. Trimming pared 3 bases from V and 5 bases from J, leaving 12 bases between. This CDR3 reads CASSFIGIRDTQYF. DNA of the CDR3: TGTGCCAGCAGTTTCATAGGGATAAGAGATACGCAGTATTTT.

This clonotype has more than one count but fewer than ten. The gene calls are TRBV5-6 and TRBJ1-5; D not resolved. V lost 0 bases and J lost 1, with 5 bases in between. This CDR3 has 14 residues. CDR1 and CDR2 from the germline V gene are SGHDT and YYEEEE. CDR3 sequence: CASSLVGSNQPQHF. CDR3 in DNA: TGTGCCAGCAGCTTGGTAGGGAGCAATCAGCCCCAGCATTTT.

The sample holds many counts of this clonotype. In DNA form, the CDR3 reads TGCAGCGTTGCCAGGGGGCAAGAGACCCAGTACTTC. Amino acid sequence: CSVARGQETQYF. The J gene is TRBJ2-5, the V gene TRBV29-1; 7 bases fit TRBD1. CDR3 length: 12 residues. Germline V gene sequence: CDR1 SQVTM, CDR2 ANQGSEA. V was pared by 4 bases and J by 2 bases, with 1 base of the junction left unmatched.

This clonotype showed up many times. The chain links TRBV20-1 to TRBJ2-6; TRBD2 might be the D (7 bases). V gave up 3 bases and J gave up 8 bases, with 17 bases separating them. Germline V lookup: CDR1 DFQATT, CDR2 SNEGSKA (reference sequence). This CDR3 has 15 residues. The CDR3, as DNA: TGCAGTGCTAGTGGGGGGGCGCAGGGAACCAACGTCCTGACTTTC. It translates to CSASGGAQGTNVLTF.

This clonotype was counted many times. The chain has TRBV5-1 and TRBJ2-3, with D tentatively TRBD1 (5 bases). This CDR3 is 15 amino acids long. From germline, CDR1 is SGHRS and CDR2 YFSETQ. Trimming cost V 0 bases and J 6 bases, with 14 bases left between them. CDR3 DNA: TGCGCCAGCAGCTTGGAACTCAAGGGGATGGATACGCAGTATTTT. Amino acids: CASSLELKGMDTQYF.

This clonotype was counted between two and nine times. This chain links TRBV29-1 with TRBJ1-2, with TRBD1 matching over 7 bases. The CDR3 loop spans 14 amino acids. The V and J ends lost 6 bases and 4 bases, in that order; junction bases with no gene match: 11. Germline values: CDR1 SQVTM, CDR2 ANQGSEA. The CDR3 bases are TGCAGCGTCCTTGAAGGGGGCATAGGCTATGGCTACACCTTC. Translating gives CSVLEGGIGYGYTF.

This clonotype was seen a handful of times. The chain combines TRBV5-1 with TRBJ2-1, with D unclear. The V gene lost 3 bases and the J gene lost 0 bases, with 10 bases spanning the gap. The germline V gene encodes CDR1 SGHRS and CDR2 YFSETQ. CDR3 length: 15 residues. CDR3: CASSSGLTSYNEQFF. As DNA, the CDR3 is TGCGCCAGCAGCTCCGGGCTGACCTCCTACAATGAGCAGTTCTTC.

This clonotype was observed a few times. The V gene is TRBV20-1, the J gene TRBJ2-1; TRBD1 or TRBD2 may be the D gene (6 bases each). Deletions cut 2 bases from V and 9 bases from J, with 17 bases between. Germline CDR1 DFQATT, CDR2 SNEGSKA (reference sequence). The CDR3 is made up of 14 amino acids. In DNA, the CDR3 is TGCAGTGCTAGAAGGGCGGGGAAACAGGGTGAGCAGTTCTTC. Its protein is CSARRAGKQGEQFF.

This clonotype came up many times. The chain combines TRBV7-2 with TRBJ2-2; TRBD1 matches 7 bases. This CDR3 has 18 residues. CDR1 is SGHTA and CDR2 is FQGNSA in the germline V gene. V was pared by 5 bases and J by 0 bases, with 12 bases of the junction left unmatched. CDR3 amino acids: CASSEATGVPTNTGELFF. CDR3 nucleotides: TGTGCCAGCAGCGAAGCAACAGGGGTTCCAACGAACACCGGGGAGCTGTTTTTT.

This clonotype came up many times. This chain links TRBV5-1 with TRBJ2-2; D call uncertain. Trimming shortened V by 4 bases and J by 5 bases, and 12 bases separated the two germline ends. Germline assignment: CDR1 SGHRS and CDR2 YFSETQ. The CDR3 consists of 14 residues. This CDR3 reads CASSLAVRTGELFF. DNA for the CDR3: TGCGCCAGCAGCCTGGCCGTTCGAACCGGGGAGCTGTTTTTT.

This clonotype was observed a handful of times. This rearrangement joins TRBV30 to TRBJ1-3, with 7 positions matching TRBD1. The trim removed 4 bases at V and 2 bases at J, leaving 2 bases unmatched. This CDR3 region has 13 residues. Germline V gene lookup returns CDR1 GTSNPN and CDR2 SVGIG (reference sequence). The CDR3: CAWTGQTGNTIYF. For the CDR3, the DNA is TGTGCCTGGACGGGACAGACTGGAAACACCATATATTTT.

The V gene is TRBV7-9, the J gene TRBJ2-7; D remains ambiguous. The CDR3 sequence is 15 residues long. CDR1 is SEHNR and CDR2 is FQNEAQ in the germline V gene (reference sequence). V gave up 4 bases and J gave up 0 bases, with 13 bases separating them. The CDR3 here is CASSSKTGLSYEQYF. The CDR3, as DNA: TGTGCCAGCAGCTCAAAAACCGGTCTCTCCTACGAGCAGTACTTC.

This clonotype was observed at least ten times. CDR3 DNA sequence: TGTGCCAGCAATCCCCGCGGTAGGGGAGGGGTGCCTGAAGCTTTCTTT. This gives the protein CASNPRGRGGVPEAFF. The chain employs TRBV12-3 or TRBV12-4 and TRBJ1-1; a possible D gene is TRBD1 (5 bases). V dropped 7 bases and J dropped 6 bases, with 24 bases sitting between them. The CDR3 covers 16 residues.

Here the CDR3 DNA reads TGTGCCTGGAACCCGTCAGGCTACGAGCAGTACTTC. This encodes CAWNPSGYEQYF. This rearrangement joins TRBV30 to TRBJ2-7, with unresolved D. The V gene lost 4 bases and the J gene lost 3 bases, with 10 bases spanning the gap. This CDR3 is 12 amino acids long. Germline CDR1 reads GTSNPN; CDR2 reads SVGIG (reference sequence). Based on the CDR3 plus reference TRBV30 and TRBJ2-7, the full variable domain is SQTIHQWPATLVQPVGSPLSLECTVEGTSNPNLYWYRQAAGRGLQLLFYSVGIGQISSEVPQNLSASRPQDRQFILSSKKLLLSDSGFYLCAWNPSGYEQYFGPGTRLTVT.

There are many counts of this clonotype. CDR3 nucleotide sequence: TGCGCCAGCAGCTCGGGGCTCCGAGGCGGGATCACAGATACGCAGTATTTT. This encodes CASSSGLRGGITDTQYF. The J gene is TRBJ2-3, the V gene TRBV5-1, with a tentative D call TRBD2 (6 bases). The germline CDR1 and CDR2 sequences are SGHRS and YFSETQ. The CDR3 contains 17 residues. The V end was cut by 3 bases, the J end by 2 bases, with 19 bases between.

This clonotype was detected ten times or more. This chain joins TRBV28 and TRBJ2-2; D possibly corresponds to TRBD2 (6 bases). V lost 2 bases and J lost 0, with 10 bases in between. This CDR3 region has 16 residues. Germline CDR1 MDHEN, CDR2 SYDVKM. CDR3 nucleotide sequence: TGTGCCAGCAGTTTACGGAGCGGGTCGAACACCGGGGAGCTGTTTTTT. It codes for CASSLRSGSNTGELFF.

This clonotype occurred many times. This chain joins TRBV5-1 and TRBJ2-1; TRBD2 matches 10 bases. Germline V gene data show CDR1 as SGHRS and CDR2 as YFSETQ. V trimming: 5 bases; J trimming: 7 bases; junction bases outside the gene matches: 6. The CDR3 is made up of 14 amino acids. The CDR3 coding sequence is TGCGCCAGCAGTCCCGGGACTAGCGAGAATGAGCAGTTCTTC. This encodes CASSPGTSENEQFF. The full variable domain, its missing parts supplied by reference TRBV5-1 and TRBJ2-1, is KAGVTQTPRYLIKTRGQQVTLSCSPISGHRSVSWYQQTPGQGLQFLFEYFSETQRNKGNFPGRFSGRQFSNSRSEMNVSTLELGDSALYLCASSPGTSENEQFFGPGTRLTVL.

CDR3 sequence (DNA): TGTGCCAGCAGTTTCACTAGCGGGATCGGCTCCTACAATGAGCAGTTCTTC. The encoded protein is CASSFTSGIGSYNEQFF. The chain carries TRBV28 and TRBJ2-1; 10 nucleotides align to TRBD2. With 3 bases clipped from V and 0 bases from J, the junction kept 5 bases outside the gene matches. The CDR3 is 17 amino acids. Germline V CDR1 and CDR2: MDHEN, SYDVKM.